The source of this T cell receptor (beta chain) is a study of shared clonotypes between healthy human individuals. Study context: A donor's plate count was three for CD4 naive and three for CD4 memory; CD8 naive had two and CD8 memory one.

Broader study findings: Tissue TCR repertoires likely differ from these blood-only repertoires.

Comments on this clone: Antigen: not known.

Produced via immunoSEQ multiplex PCR; TCRdb's table is partial and in-frame only. Of about a million clones listed, roughly 75% were seen once; the top ten hold about 1.5%. CDR1 MNHNY and CDR2 SVGAGI come from the germline V gene (reference sequence). Trimming left V 2 bases short and J 3 bases short, with 4 bases between. The CDR3 sequence is 13 residues long. What was sequenced was memory CD4+ T cells sorted from blood. Sample subset: CD45RA-negative fraction. The chain recombines TRBV6-6 with TRBJ1-4; unclear D gene. This receptor was identified in a man younger than 35 in good health. CDR3 nucleotides: TGTGCCAGCAGTTACACTTCTAATGAAAAACTGTTTTTT. Its translation: CASSYTSNEKLFF.